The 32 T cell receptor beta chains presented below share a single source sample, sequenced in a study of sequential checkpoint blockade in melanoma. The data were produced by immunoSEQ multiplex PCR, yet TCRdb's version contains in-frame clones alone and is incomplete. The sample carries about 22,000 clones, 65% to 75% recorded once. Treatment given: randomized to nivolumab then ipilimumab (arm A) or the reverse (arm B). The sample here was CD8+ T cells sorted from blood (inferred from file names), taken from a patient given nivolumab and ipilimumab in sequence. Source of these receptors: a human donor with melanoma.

The CDR3 loop is CASSPGTGNYRTKNIQYF. The DNA of the CDR3 is TGCGCCAGCAGCCCCGGGACAGGGAATTACCGGACCAAAAACATTCAGTACTTC. This sequence joins TRBV4-1 and TRBJ2-4; 9 nucleotides match TRBD1. The J segment lost 2 bases and the V segment lost 4 bases, leaving 12 bases of the junction unmatched. The germline V gene encodes CDR1 MGHRA and CDR2 YSYEKL. CDR3 size: 18 residues.

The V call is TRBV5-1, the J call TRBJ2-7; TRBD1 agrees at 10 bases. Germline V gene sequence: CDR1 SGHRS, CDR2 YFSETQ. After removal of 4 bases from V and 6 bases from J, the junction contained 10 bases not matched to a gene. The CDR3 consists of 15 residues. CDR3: CASSPTGGASFEQYV. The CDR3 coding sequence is TGCGCCAGCAGCCCGACAGGGGGCGCCTCATTCGAGCAGTACGTC.

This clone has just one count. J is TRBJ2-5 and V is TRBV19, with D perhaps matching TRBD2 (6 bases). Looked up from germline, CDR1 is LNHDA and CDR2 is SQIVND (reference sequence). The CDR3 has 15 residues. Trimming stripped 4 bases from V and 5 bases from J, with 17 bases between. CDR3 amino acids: CASSKYGGNMETQYF. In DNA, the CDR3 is TGTGCCAGTAGTAAATACGGGGGTAATATGGAGACCCAGTACTTC.

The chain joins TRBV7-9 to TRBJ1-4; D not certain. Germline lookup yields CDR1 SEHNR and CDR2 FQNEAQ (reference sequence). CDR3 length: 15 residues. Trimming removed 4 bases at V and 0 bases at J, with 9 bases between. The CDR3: CASSSLRTTNEKLFF. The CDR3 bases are TGTGCCAGCAGCTCATTGCGGACAACTAATGAAAAACTGTTTTTT. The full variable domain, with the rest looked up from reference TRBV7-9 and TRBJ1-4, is DTGVSQNPRHKITKRGQNVTFRCDPISEHNRLYWYRQTLGQGPEFLTYFQNEAQLEKSRLLSDRFSAERPKGSFSTLEIQRTEQGDSAMYLCASSSLRTTNEKLFFGSGTQLSVL.

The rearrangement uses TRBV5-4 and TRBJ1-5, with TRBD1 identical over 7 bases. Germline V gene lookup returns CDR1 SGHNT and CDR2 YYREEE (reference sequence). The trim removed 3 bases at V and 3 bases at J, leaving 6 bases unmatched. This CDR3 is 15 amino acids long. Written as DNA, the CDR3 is TGTGCCAGCAGCTCCCGACAGGGTAACAATCAGCCCCAGCATTTT. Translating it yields CASSSRQGNNQPQHF.

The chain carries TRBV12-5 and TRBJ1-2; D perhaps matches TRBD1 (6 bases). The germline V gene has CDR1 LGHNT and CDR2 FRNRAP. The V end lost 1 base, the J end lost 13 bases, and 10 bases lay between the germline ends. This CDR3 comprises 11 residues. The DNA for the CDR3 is TGTGCTAGTGGTTTGGGGACAGTGAGCACCTTC. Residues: CASGLGTVSTF.

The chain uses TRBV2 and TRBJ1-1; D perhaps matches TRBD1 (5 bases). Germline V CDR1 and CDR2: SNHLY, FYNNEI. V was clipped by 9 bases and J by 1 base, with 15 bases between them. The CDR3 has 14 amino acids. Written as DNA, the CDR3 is TGTGCCAGTTTTCGGGGGGGGTGGAACACTGAAGCTTTCTTT. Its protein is CASFRGGWNTEAFF.

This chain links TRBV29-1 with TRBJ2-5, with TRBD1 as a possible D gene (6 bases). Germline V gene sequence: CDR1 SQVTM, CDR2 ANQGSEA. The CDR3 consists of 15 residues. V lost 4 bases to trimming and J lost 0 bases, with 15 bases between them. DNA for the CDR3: TGCAGCGTTGCCGGGACACCCTCCTACCAAGAGACCCAGTACTTC. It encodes CSVAGTPSYQETQYF.

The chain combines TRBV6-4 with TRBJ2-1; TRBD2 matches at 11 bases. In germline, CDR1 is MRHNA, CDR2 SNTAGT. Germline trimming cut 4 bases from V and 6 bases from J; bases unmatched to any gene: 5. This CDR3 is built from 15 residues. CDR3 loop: CASSGLAGLPNEQFF. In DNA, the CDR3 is TGTGCCAGCAGTGGACTAGCGGGGCTACCCAATGAGCAGTTCTTC.

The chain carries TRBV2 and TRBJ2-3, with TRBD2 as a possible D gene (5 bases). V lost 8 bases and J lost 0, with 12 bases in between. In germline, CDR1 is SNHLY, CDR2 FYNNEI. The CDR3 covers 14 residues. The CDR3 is CASHGVASTDTQYF. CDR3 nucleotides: TGTGCCAGCCACGGGGTAGCTAGCACAGATACGCAGTATTTT.

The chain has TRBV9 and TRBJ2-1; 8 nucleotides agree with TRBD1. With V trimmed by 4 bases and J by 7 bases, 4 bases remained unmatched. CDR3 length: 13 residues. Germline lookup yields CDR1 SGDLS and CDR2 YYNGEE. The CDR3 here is CASSRQGANEQFF. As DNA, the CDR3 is TGTGCCAGCAGCCGCCAGGGGGCGAATGAGCAGTTCTTC.

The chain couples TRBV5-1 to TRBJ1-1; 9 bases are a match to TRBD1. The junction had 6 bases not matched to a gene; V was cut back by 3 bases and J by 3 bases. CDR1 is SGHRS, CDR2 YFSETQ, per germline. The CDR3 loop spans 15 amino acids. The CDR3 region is CASSSEGQGYTEAFF. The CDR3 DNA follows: TGCGCCAGCAGCTCAGAGGGACAGGGTTACACTGAAGCTTTCTTT. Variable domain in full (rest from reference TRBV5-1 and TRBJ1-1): KAGVTQTPRYLIKTRGQQVTLSCSPISGHRSVSWYQQTPGQGLQFLFEYFSETQRNKGNFPGRFSGRQFSNSRSEMNVSTLELGDSALYLCASSSEGQGYTEAFFGQGTRLTVV.

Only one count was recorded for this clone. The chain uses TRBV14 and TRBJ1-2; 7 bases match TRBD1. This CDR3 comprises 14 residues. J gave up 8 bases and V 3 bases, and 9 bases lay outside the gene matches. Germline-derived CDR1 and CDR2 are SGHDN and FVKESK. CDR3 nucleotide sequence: TGTGCCAGCAGCCAGACAGGGATGGTTCGGGGCTACACCTTC. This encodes CASSQTGMVRGYTF.

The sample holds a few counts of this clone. CDR3 DNA sequence: TGTGCCAGCAGCCAAGGAAGGAGGACTAGCGGAACTTCCTACGAGCAGTACTTC. Its translation: CASSQGRRTSGTSYEQYF. The chain recombines TRBV7-2 with TRBJ2-7; 10 bases line up with TRBD2. In germline, CDR1 is SGHTA, CDR2 FQGNSA. Germline trimming cut 5 bases from V and 1 base from J; bases unmatched to any gene: 14. CDR3 size: 18 residues.

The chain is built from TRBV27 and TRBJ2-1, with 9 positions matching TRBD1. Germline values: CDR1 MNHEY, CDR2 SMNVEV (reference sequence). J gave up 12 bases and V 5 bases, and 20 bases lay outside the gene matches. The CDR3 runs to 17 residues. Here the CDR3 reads CASSPHAITGGGPGQFF. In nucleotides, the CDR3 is TGTGCCAGCAGTCCCCACGCTATTACAGGGGGCGGCCCGGGGCAGTTCTTC.

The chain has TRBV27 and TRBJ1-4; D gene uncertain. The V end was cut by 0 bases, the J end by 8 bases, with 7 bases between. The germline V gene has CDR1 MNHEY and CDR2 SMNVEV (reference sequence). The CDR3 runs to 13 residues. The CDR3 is CASSLSVLEKLFF. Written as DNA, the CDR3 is TGTGCCAGCAGTTTATCCGTCCTCGAAAAACTGTTTTTT.

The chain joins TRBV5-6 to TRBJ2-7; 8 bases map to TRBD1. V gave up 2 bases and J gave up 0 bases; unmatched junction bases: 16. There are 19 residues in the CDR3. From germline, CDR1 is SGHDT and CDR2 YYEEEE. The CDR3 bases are TGTGCCAGCAGCTTAATCCCCCAGGACAGGGCCATATACTCCTACGAGCAGTACGTC. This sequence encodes CASSLIPQDRAIYSYEQYV.

For the CDR3, the DNA is TGTGCCAGCAGCAGACCGGGACTAGCATCCGAGGACGAGCAGTACTTC. Protein sequence: CASSRPGLASEDEQYF. The V and J genes are TRBV11-2 and TRBJ2-7; 9 bases fit TRBD2. Trimming at V came to 5 bases and at J to 5 bases, leaving 13 bases not matched to a gene. Looked up from germline, CDR1 is SGHAT and CDR2 is FQNNGV. This CDR3 comprises 16 residues.

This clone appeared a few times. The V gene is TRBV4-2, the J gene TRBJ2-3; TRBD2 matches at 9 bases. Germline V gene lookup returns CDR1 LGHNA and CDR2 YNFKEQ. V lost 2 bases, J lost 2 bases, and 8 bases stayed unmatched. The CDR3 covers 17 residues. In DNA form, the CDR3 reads TGTGCCAGCAGCCAATATGGTAGCGGGGGTCTCACAGATACGCAGTATTTT. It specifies CASSQYGSGGLTDTQYF.

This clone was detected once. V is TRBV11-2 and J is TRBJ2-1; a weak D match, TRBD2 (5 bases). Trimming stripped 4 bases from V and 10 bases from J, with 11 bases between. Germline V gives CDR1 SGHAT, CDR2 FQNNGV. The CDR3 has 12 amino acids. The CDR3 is CASSSEAVEQFF. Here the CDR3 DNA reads TGTGCCAGCAGCTCGGAGGCGGTGGAGCAGTTCTTC.

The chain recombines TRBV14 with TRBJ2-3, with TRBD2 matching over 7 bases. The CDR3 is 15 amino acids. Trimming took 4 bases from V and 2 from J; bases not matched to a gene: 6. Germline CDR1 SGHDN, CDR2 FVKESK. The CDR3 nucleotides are TGTGCCAGCAGCCTCGGGGGGTCTAACACAGATACGCAGTATTTT. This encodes CASSLGGSNTDTQYF.

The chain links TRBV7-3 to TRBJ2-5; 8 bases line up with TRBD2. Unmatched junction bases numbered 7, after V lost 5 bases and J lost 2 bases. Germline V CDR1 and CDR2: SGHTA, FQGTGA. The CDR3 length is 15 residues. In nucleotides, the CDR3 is TGTGCCAGCAGCCTAGGCGGGGGGAAACAAGAGACCCAGTACTTC. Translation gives CASSLGGGKQETQYF.

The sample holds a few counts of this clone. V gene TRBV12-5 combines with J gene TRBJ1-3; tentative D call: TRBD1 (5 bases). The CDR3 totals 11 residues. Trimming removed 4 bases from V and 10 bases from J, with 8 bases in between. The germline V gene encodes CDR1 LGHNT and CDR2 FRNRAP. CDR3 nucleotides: TGTGCTAGTGGTTCATCAGGGACCATATATTTT. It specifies CASGSSGTIYF.

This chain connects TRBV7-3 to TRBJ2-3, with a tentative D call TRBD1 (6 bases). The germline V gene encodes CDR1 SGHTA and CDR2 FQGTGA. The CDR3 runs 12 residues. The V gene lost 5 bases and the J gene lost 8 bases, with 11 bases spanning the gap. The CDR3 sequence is CASSPGGLTQYF. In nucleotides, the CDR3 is TGTGCCAGCAGCCCTGGGGGCCTTACGCAGTATTTT.

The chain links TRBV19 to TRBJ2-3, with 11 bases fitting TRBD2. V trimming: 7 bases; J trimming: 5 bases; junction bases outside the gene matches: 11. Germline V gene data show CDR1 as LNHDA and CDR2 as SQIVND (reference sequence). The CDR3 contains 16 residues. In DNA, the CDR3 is TGTGCCAGTACCCCCTGGGCTAGCGGGGGGATAGATACGCAGTATTTT. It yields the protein CASTPWASGGIDTQYF.

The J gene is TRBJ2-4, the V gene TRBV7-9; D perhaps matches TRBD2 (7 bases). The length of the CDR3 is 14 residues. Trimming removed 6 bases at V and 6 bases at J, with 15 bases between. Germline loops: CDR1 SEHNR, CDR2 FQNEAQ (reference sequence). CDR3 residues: CASRSGEGGNIQYF. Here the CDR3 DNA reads TGTGCCAGCAGGTCAGGGGAGGGAGGAAACATTCAGTACTTC.

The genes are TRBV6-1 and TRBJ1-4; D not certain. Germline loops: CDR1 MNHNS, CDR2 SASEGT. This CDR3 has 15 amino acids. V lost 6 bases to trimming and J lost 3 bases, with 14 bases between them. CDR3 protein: CASSLFHSSNEKLFF. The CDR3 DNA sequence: TGTGCCAGCAGCTTATTCCACAGCTCTAATGAAAAACTGTTTTTT.

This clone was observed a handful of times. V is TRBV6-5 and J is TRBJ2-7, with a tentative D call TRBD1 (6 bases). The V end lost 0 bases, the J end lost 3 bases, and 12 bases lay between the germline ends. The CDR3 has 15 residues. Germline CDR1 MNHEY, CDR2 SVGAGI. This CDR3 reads CASSYSRDTDYEQYF. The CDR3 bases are TGTGCCAGCAGTTACTCCCGGGACACTGACTACGAGCAGTACTTC.

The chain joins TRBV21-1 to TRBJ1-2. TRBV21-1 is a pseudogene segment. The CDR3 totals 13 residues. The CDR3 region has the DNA TGTGCCAGCAGCAAAGAAGGAGACCTGGGCTACACCTTC. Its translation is CASSKEGDLGYTF.

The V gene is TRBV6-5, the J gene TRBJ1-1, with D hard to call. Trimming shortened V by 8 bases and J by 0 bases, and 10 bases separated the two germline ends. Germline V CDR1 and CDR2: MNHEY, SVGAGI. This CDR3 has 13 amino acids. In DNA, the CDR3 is TGTGCCAGCCACCTAGCAATGAACACTGAAGCTTTCTTT. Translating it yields CASHLAMNTEAFF.

CDR3 amino acids: CASSERGPLSTQYF. The DNA for the CDR3 is TGTGCCAGCAGTGAAAGGGGCCCCCTTTCTACCCAGTACTTC. The chain uses TRBV6-1 and TRBJ2-5; possibly TRBD1 for D (5 bases). The germline V and J ends were trimmed by 2 bases and 8 bases, with 15 bases remaining between them. Germline V lookup: CDR1 MNHNS, CDR2 SASEGT. The CDR3 loop spans 14 amino acids.

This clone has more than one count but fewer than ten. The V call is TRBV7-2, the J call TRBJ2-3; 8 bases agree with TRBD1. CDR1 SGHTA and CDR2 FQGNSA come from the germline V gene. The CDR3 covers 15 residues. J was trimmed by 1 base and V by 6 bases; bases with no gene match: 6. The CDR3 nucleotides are TGTGCCAGCAGTTGGACAGGGATGGGCACAGATACGCAGTATTTT. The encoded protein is CASSWTGMGTDTQYF.